This entry is about one T cell receptor beta chain. Antigen: not known. These data come from a study of CD8+ T cells in alopecia areata. Study as a whole: Tofacitinib was taken orally by treated patients, and the dose was 5 to 10 mg twice daily.

CDR3 length: 15 residues. V dropped 4 bases and J dropped 4; count of bases not matched to a gene: 7. In germline, CDR1 is SGDLS, CDR2 YYNGEE. Study-level findings and limits: Clonality was higher in lesional than normal scalp, especially in alopecia totalis/universalis.

Lesional scalp tissue (obtained by punch biopsy) and peripheral blood were collected from alopecia areata patients. Sorting of CD4+ and CD8+ T cells was performed on PBMCs. Following extraction, RNA underwent reverse transcription to cDNA, which served as the sequencing template. Using immunoSEQ multiplex PCR, the repertoire was profiled, and TCRdb retains in-frame clones only, with some absent. The sample holds about 130,000 clones, around three fifths seen once. The material sequenced was CD4+ T cells sorted from blood, taken at week 0. This TCR derives from a human donor with alopecia areata. The chain recombines TRBV9 with TRBJ2-3, with 9 bases identical to TRBD1. CDR3 DNA sequence: TGTGCCAGCAGCCTTCGACAGGGGGGCTCAGATACGCAGTATTTT. Translation gives CASSLRQGGSDTQYF.